The entry below describes one T cell receptor beta chain. The data were obtained in a study of blood T cell repertoires in COVID-19. The CDR3 runs 16 residues. Looked up from germline, CDR1 is SQVTM and CDR2 is ANQGSEA. V trimming: 4 bases; J trimming: 3 bases; junction bases outside the gene matches: 12. Per the authors' pipeline: Counts of nucleated cells, estimated from reference gene primer amplification, were obtained. The assay was immunoSEQ multiplex PCR, and TCRdb's table has in-frame clones only and misses some. V and J calls and clone size follow that table, whereas D and trimming were derived from the DNA. This sample has roughly 250,000 clones, with approximately 90% found just once.

Sample: peripheral blood. This receptor was obtained from a woman aged 40 to 50 who had recovered from COVID-19. This chain uses TRBV29-1 with TRBJ2-7; 10 nucleotides match TRBD1. The CDR3 loop is CSVARQLGQGNYEQYF. The CDR3 region has the DNA TGCAGCGTTGCTCGTCAGTTGGGACAGGGGAACTACGAGCAGTACTTC.